The sequence of this TCR beta chain was determined in a study of technical replicates of blood from four donors. Assay: immunoSEQ multiplex PCR; the TCRdb copy retains only in-frame clones and omits some. Of tens of thousands of clones in the sample, about nine tenths are singletons; the top ten hold about 0.4%. Trimming removed 5 bases at V and 1 base at J, with 8 bases between. This CDR3 comprises 13 residues. Germline V gene lookup returns CDR1 SGHTA and CDR2 FQGNSA. The chain combines TRBV7-2 with TRBJ1-2; weak D call: TRBD1 (6 bases). The clonotype comes from a human donor in good health. The sample comprised T cells isolated from PBMCs. Here the CDR3 reads CASSRDNNYGYTF. In DNA form, the CDR3 reads TGTGCCAGCAGCCGGGACAATAACTATGGCTACACCTTC.